The sequence of this T cell receptor (beta chain) was determined in a study of T cells in Graves' hyperthyroidism and ophthalmopathy. The ends were cut back, 1 base at V and 5 bases at J, with 8 bases in the middle. CDR1 SGHVS and CDR2 FNYEAQ come from the germline V gene. The CDR3 is 13 residues long. Only a few counts were recorded for this clonotype. RNA transcripts were the template for amplifying TCR beta CDR3 regions. The primer set for the first-round RT-PCR of the TCR CDR3 was HTBI. MiXCR, applied by TCRdb to the multiplex PCR reads, yields one record per CDR3 protein. This table holds 250,000 to 300,000 distinct CDR3 sequences, just over 14% found once. Newly diagnosed patients aged 18 to 65 had hyperthyroidism of under 2 months' duration. Preceding any ophthalmopathy symptoms, the blood sample dates from first hyperthyroidism diagnosis. Each 10 ml fresh peripheral blood draw supplied the PBMCs.

The genes are TRBV7-6 and TRBJ2-5, with no clear D. Input material: blood. The TCR comes from a woman aged 40-49 years with Graves' hyperthyroidism that later progressed to Graves' ophthalmopathy. The DNA for the CDR3 is TGTGCCAGCAGCTTAGGGGTCCGGGAGACCCAGTACTTC. As protein: CASSLGVRETQYF.